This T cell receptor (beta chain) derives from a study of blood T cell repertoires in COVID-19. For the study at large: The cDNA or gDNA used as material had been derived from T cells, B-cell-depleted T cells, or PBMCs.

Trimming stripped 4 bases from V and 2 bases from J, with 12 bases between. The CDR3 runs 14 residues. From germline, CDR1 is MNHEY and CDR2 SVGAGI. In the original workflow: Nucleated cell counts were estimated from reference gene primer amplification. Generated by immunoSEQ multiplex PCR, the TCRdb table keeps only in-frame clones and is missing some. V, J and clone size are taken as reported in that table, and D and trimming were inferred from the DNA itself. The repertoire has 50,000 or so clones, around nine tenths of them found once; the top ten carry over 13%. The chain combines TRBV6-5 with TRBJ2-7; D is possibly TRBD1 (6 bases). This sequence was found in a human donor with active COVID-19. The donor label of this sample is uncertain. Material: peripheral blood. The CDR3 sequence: CASSFQGFPYEQYF. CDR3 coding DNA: TGTGCCAGCAGTTTCCAGGGGTTCCCCTACGAGCAGTACTTC.